Listed here are 25 T cell receptor beta chains from one sample, sequenced in a study of blood T cells in healthy people across ages. Alongside a J-beta primer mix, a sample-barcoded 5' primer served in a second PCR lasting about 6 to 12 cycles. TCRdb reprocessed the 5' RACE reads with MiXCR, giving one entry per CDR3 protein. The sample holds about 780,000 distinct CDR3 sequences, about 46% seen once. Sequenced: blood. Receptors were obtained from a man older than 75 in good health.

The chain carries TRBV5-6 and TRBJ2-1; 13 bases agree with TRBD2. V trimming: 4 bases; J trimming: 7 bases; junction bases outside the gene matches: 8. Germline lookup yields CDR1 SGHDT and CDR2 YYEEEE. The CDR3 has 16 residues. The chain's CDR3 is CASSRRLAGGVNEQFF. The CDR3 DNA sequence: TGTGCCAGCAGCCGACGACTAGCGGGAGGAGTAAATGAGCAGTTCTTC.

The chain joins TRBV2 to TRBJ2-3; tentatively, D is TRBD1 (6 bases). V shed 4 bases and J shed 1 base, with 18 bases lying between them. Germline V gene data show CDR1 as SNHLY and CDR2 as FYNNEI. CDR3 size: 17 residues. CDR3 in DNA: TGTGCCAGCAGTGTTGATCACAGGGATGCGGGCACAGATACGCAGTATTTT. It translates to CASSVDHRDAGTDTQYF.

This chain connects TRBV7-9 to TRBJ1-6, with 9 bases fitting TRBD1. V dropped 2 bases and J dropped 9; count of bases not matched to a gene: 8. CDR1 is SEHNR and CDR2 is FQNEAQ in the germline V gene (reference sequence). This CDR3 is built from 16 residues. CDR3: CASSLIGATGGSPLHF. The CDR3 bases are TGTGCCAGCAGCTTAATTGGGGCGACAGGGGGTTCACCCCTCCACTTT.

CDR3 amino acids: CASSSPTGSTDTQYF. As DNA, the CDR3 is TGTGCCAGCAGCTCCCCGACAGGGAGCACAGATACGCAGTATTTT. This chain joins TRBV7-2 and TRBJ2-3; 7 bases line up with TRBD1. Trimming at V came to 4 bases and at J to 0 bases, leaving 4 bases not matched to a gene. Germline V gene data show CDR1 as SGHTA and CDR2 as FQGNSA. This CDR3 is 15 amino acids long.

This clonotype was seen more than once but under ten times. This chain connects TRBV4-3 to TRBJ2-1, with TRBD2 matching 9 bases. Germline loops: CDR1 LGHNA, CDR2 YSLEER. CDR3 size: 17 residues. Germline trimming cut 3 bases from V and 3 bases from J; bases unmatched to any gene: 9. The CDR3 sequence is CASSHPSGRTHYNEQFF. The DNA for the CDR3 is TGCGCCAGCAGCCATCCGAGCGGGAGGACCCACTACAATGAGCAGTTCTTC.

The CDR3 bases are TGTGCCAGCAGTTCATTGGACAGGGGGGATTCCTACGAGCAGTACTTC. Translating gives CASSSLDRGDSYEQYF. V usage is TRBV6-2 or TRBV6-3 and J usage is TRBJ2-7, with TRBD1 matching 10 bases. Germline V CDR1 and CDR2: MNHEY, SVGEGT. The CDR3 spans 16 residues. Trimming at V came to 4 bases and at J to 1 base, leaving 7 bases not matched to a gene.

This clonotype was seen ten or more times. The chain carries TRBV27 and TRBJ2-7; TRBD2 matches 13 bases. V shed 3 bases, J shed 4 bases, and the junction held 6 bases outside the gene matches. This CDR3 is built from 16 residues. Germline CDR1 and CDR2: MNHEY and SMNVEV (reference sequence). The CDR3 loop is CASSFQGLAGMYEQYF. In DNA form, the CDR3 reads TGTGCCAGCAGTTTCCAGGGACTAGCGGGGATGTACGAGCAGTACTTC.

This clonotype was recorded a few times. The rearrangement uses TRBV4-3 and TRBJ2-5; 8 bases match TRBD2. Trimming at V came to 4 bases and at J to 5 bases, leaving 9 bases not matched to a gene. The CDR3 is 15 amino acids. Per the germline V gene, CDR1 is LGHNA and CDR2 is YSLEER. CDR3 bases: TGCGCCAGCAGCCGAAGCGGGAGAGGCGCCGAGACCCAGTACTTC. Its protein product is CASSRSGRGAETQYF.

This clonotype was observed a few times. This sequence joins TRBV2 and TRBJ2-5; no firm D call. The V and J ends lost 8 bases and 3 bases respectively, with 10 bases between them. The CDR3 covers 12 residues. Germline loops: CDR1 SNHLY, CDR2 FYNNEI. The CDR3 region has the DNA TGTGCCAGCCTGGGCGGTAAAGAGACCCAGTACTTC. This translates into CASLGGKETQYF.

The rearrangement joins TRBV20-1 to TRBJ2-7; no reliable D call. Trimming left V 0 bases short and J 4 bases short, with 16 bases between. The CDR3 consists of 15 residues. Germline assignment: CDR1 DFQATT and CDR2 SNEGSKA (reference sequence). This CDR3 reads CSARDMGGAVYEQYF. CDR3 DNA sequence: TGCAGTGCTAGAGATATGGGCGGAGCTGTATACGAGCAGTACTTC.

The rearrangement joins TRBV7-2 to TRBJ2-4; D unresolved. The DNA matches TRBJ2-7 better at its end, which makes the J call doubtful. This CDR3 is built from 15 residues. CDR1 SGHTA and CDR2 FQGNSA come from the germline V gene. The CDR3 here is CASSLRLAEIYEQYF. In nucleotides, the CDR3 is TGTGCCAGCAGCTTACGGTTAGCAGAAATTTACGAGCAGTACTTC.

This clonotype was observed a handful of times. This rearrangement joins TRBV7-2 to TRBJ2-3, with 9 bases identical to TRBD1. This CDR3 is built from 15 residues. The germline V gene encodes CDR1 SGHTA and CDR2 FQGNSA. J was trimmed by 4 bases and V by 8 bases; bases with no gene match: 10. The CDR3 sequence is CASFTTGGRADTQYF. The DNA of the CDR3 is TGTGCCAGCTTCACGACAGGGGGTCGGGCAGATACGCAGTATTTT.

The chain carries TRBV7-3 and TRBJ2-1; D is uncertain. The CDR3 sequence is 15 residues long. Trimming left V 5 bases short and J 6 bases short, with 17 bases between. Germline lookup yields CDR1 SGHTA and CDR2 FQGTGA. The DNA for the CDR3 is TGTGCCAGCAGCCCCGTCCGGGTCGCGCGCAATGAGCAGTTCTTC. Its protein product is CASSPVRVARNEQFF. Together with reference TRBV7-3 and TRBJ2-1, the CDR3 gives the full variable domain: GAGVSQTPSNKVTEKGKYVELRCDPISGHTALYWYRQSLGQGPEFLIYFQGTGAADDSGLPNDRFFAVRPEGSVSTLKIQRTERGDSAVYLCASSPVRVARNEQFFGPGTRLTVL.

CDR3 sequence reads: CASSHGVAGLTDTQYF. The CDR3 nucleotides are TGCGCCAGCAGCCACGGGGTGGCGGGACTAACAGATACGCAGTATTTT. The chain combines TRBV5-1 with TRBJ2-3; TRBD2 aligns across 7 bases. Germline V CDR1 and CDR2: SGHRS, YFSETQ. CDR3 size: 16 residues. The junction had 11 bases not matched to a gene; V was cut back by 4 bases and J by 3 bases.

The chain is built from TRBV4-2 and TRBJ2-5, with no clear D. Deletions cut 0 bases from V and 5 bases from J, with 22 bases between. CDR3 length equals 18 residues. Germline V gives CDR1 LGHNA, CDR2 YNFKEQ. The CDR3 DNA is TGTGCCAGCAGCCAAGATGATCAGACAATGCCCTCCACGGAGACCCAGTACTTC. Amino acids: CASSQDDQTMPSTETQYF.

This clonotype was seen repeatedly, ten times or more. The rearrangement links TRBV28 to TRBJ2-7; unclear D gene. Germline assignment: CDR1 MDHEN and CDR2 SYDVKM. The CDR3 consists of 15 residues. With 5 bases removed from V and 4 bases from J, the gap between germline ends came to 18 bases. For the CDR3, the DNA is TGTGCCAGCAGTGCCGATACAGTTCAATCTTACGAGCAGTACTTC. It yields the protein CASSADTVQSYEQYF.

This clonotype occurred a few times. The rearrangement joins TRBV12-3 or TRBV12-4 to TRBJ2-7; 9 nucleotides match TRBD2. V gave up 5 bases and J gave up 4 bases; unmatched junction bases: 9. This CDR3 is built from 15 residues. CDR3 residues: CASSRNAGGGYEQYF. CDR3 DNA: TGTGCCAGCAGTCGAAACGCGGGAGGGGGGTACGAGCAGTACTTC.

Only a few counts were recorded for this clonotype. V usage is TRBV5-6 and J usage is TRBJ2-2; 8 bases are shared with TRBD2. V lost 2 bases and J lost 3; bases outside the gene matches: 6. The CDR3 has 16 residues. Germline CDR1 reads SGHDT; CDR2 reads YYEEEE. The CDR3 loop reads CASSFGTGGDTGELFF. The CDR3 DNA reads TGTGCCAGCAGCTTTGGAACGGGAGGGGACACCGGGGAGCTGTTTTTT.

The chain carries TRBV20-1 and TRBJ2-3, with 15 bases that match TRBD2. This CDR3 contains 18 residues. Per germline, CDR1 DFQATT and CDR2 SNEGSKA (reference sequence). Germline trimming cut 3 bases from V and 2 bases from J; bases unmatched to any gene: 9. The CDR3 protein is CSARDPGTSGGTTDTQYF. CDR3 bases: TGCAGTGCTAGGGACCCCGGGACTAGCGGGGGGACCACAGATACGCAGTATTTT.

The gene calls are TRBV20-1 and TRBJ2-7; maybe TRBD2 (6 bases). Germline CDR1 and CDR2: DFQATT and SNEGSKA (reference sequence). The ends were cut back, 3 bases at V and 6 bases at J, with 9 bases in the middle. The CDR3 covers 11 residues. The chain's CDR3 is CSASSGGEQYF. The CDR3 nucleotides are TGCAGTGCTAGTTCCGGGGGCGAGCAGTACTTC.

This chain joins TRBV7-3 and TRBJ1-1; D is undetermined. Germline-derived CDR1 and CDR2 are SGHTA and FQGTGA. This CDR3 is built from 16 residues. V was clipped by 0 bases and J by 4 bases, with 15 bases between them. CDR3 amino acids: CASSLTGGHRGTEAFF. CDR3 in DNA: TGTGCCAGCAGCTTAACAGGAGGTCACCGCGGCACTGAAGCTTTCTTT.

This clonotype was seen only a few times. The chain carries TRBV20-1 and TRBJ2-3; TRBD2 matches 9 bases. Trimming at V came to 7 bases and at J to 2 bases, leaving 10 bases not matched to a gene. CDR3 length: 15 amino acids. Germline CDR1 is DFQATT and CDR2 is SNEGSKA (reference sequence). The CDR3 spells CSGGRASGNTDTQYF. The CDR3 DNA is TGCAGTGGGGGCCGAGCTAGCGGGAACACAGATACGCAGTATTTT.

The CDR3 region has the DNA TGTGCCAGCAGACTTACCCCAGATACGCAGTATTTT. This codes for CASRLTPDTQYF. The V gene is TRBV12-3 or TRBV12-4, the J gene TRBJ2-3; D uncertain. V gave up 6 bases and J gave up 4 bases, with 8 bases separating them. The CDR3 spans 12 residues.

The chain employs TRBV7-3 and TRBJ2-2, with a tentative D call TRBD1 (6 bases). The CDR3 contains 15 residues. Germline V gene lookup returns CDR1 SGHTA and CDR2 FQGTGA. V was cut by 7 bases and J by 6 bases, with 18 bases left in between. The CDR3 nucleotides read TGTGCCAGCACCCCAAATCCAGGGGTCTCCGGGGAGCTGTTTTTT. Translating gives CASTPNPGVSGELFF.

Note on this clonotype: Just one base apart from a much larger clone, this may be a read error. This chain links TRBV27 with TRBJ2-7; 8 bases are a match to TRBD1. CDR1 and CDR2 from the germline V gene are MNHEY and SMNVEV (reference sequence). The CDR3 runs 16 residues. With V trimmed by 1 base and J by 7 bases, 12 bases remained unmatched. CDR3 sequence (DNA): TGTGCCAGCAGTTTATTTGGCAGGGGGCTTTCGAATGAGCAGTACTTC. It is translated as CASSLFGRGLSNEQYF.